One sample yielded the 20 T cell receptor beta chains listed below, sequenced in a study of immune evolution from preneoplasia to lung adenocarcinoma. Here immunoSEQ multiplex PCR was the method, and the copy in TCRdb shows in-frame clones only, minus some. Altogether some 5,000 clones are present, nearly 70% being singletons, with the ten largest covering about a fifth. Sample: FFPE adjacent normal lung tissue. These receptors all stem from an elderly person with lung adenocarcinoma.

The chain has TRBV18 and TRBJ1-1; 7 bases match TRBD1. The V gene end was trimmed by 3 bases and the J gene end by 5 bases; junction bases not matched to a gene: 6. The germline V gene has CDR1 KGHSH and CDR2 LQKENI. There are 14 residues in the CDR3. The DNA for the CDR3 is TGTGCCAGCTCACCTTCCTCAGGGGGAACTGAAGCTTTCTTT. It codes for CASSPSSGGTEAFF. Looking up the rest from reference TRBV18 and TRBJ1-1 gives the full variable domain: NAGVMQNPRHLVRRRGQEARLRCSPMKGHSHVYWYRQLPEEGLKFMVYLQKENIIDESGMPKERFSAEFPKEGPSILRIQQVVRGDSAAYFCASSPSSGGTEAFFGQGTRLTVV.

The V and J genes are TRBV7-2 and TRBJ2-1; 9 bases line up with TRBD2. Germline values: CDR1 SGHTA, CDR2 FQGNSA. V gave up 3 bases and J gave up 3 bases; unmatched junction bases: 6. The CDR3 is 16 residues long. CDR3: CASSFGSGGHYNEQFF. The CDR3 nucleotides are TGTGCCAGCAGCTTCGGTAGCGGGGGCCACTACAATGAGCAGTTCTTC.

V usage is TRBV15 and J usage is TRBJ2-7; D gene ambiguous. Germline V gene sequence: CDR1 LNHNV, CDR2 YYDKDF (reference sequence). The CDR3 is 11 residues long. V lost 0 bases to trimming and J lost 6 bases, with 3 bases between them. CDR3 DNA: TGTGCCACCAGCAGAGACAGCGAGCAGTACTTC. Translating gives CATSRDSEQYF.

In this sample, this clone turned up once. V and J are TRBV4-1 and TRBJ1-1, with D uncertain. The CDR3 is made up of 17 amino acids. Germline V lookup: CDR1 MGHRA, CDR2 YSYEKL. Trimming cost V 0 bases and J 0 bases, with 14 bases left between them. The CDR3 loop is CASSQDFDGSLNTEAFF. As DNA, the CDR3 is TGCGCCAGCAGCCAAGATTTCGACGGATCTTTGAACACTGAAGCTTTCTTT.

This clone counts as medium-sized (0.01 to 0.1%). Other DNA sequences in the sample encode the same CDR3. The J gene is TRBJ2-1, the V gene TRBV11-3; 11 nucleotides line up with TRBD1. V dropped 6 bases and J dropped 7; count of bases not matched to a gene: 5. The CDR3 extends over 14 amino acids. CDR1 is SGHNT and CDR2 is YENEEA in the germline V gene. The CDR3 coding sequence is TGTGCCAGCAGACCTGGACAGGGGGCGAATGAGCAGTTCTTC. Translation: CASRPGQGANEQFF. The complete variable domain, with remaining parts taken from reference TRBV11-3 and TRBJ2-1, reads EAGVVQSPRYKIIEKKQPVAFWCNPISGHNTLYWYLQNLGQGPELLIRYENEEAVDDSQLPKDRFSAERLKGVDSTLKIQPAELGDSAVYLCASRPGQGANEQFFGPGTRLTVL.

V usage is TRBV10-3 and J usage is TRBJ2-7; possibly TRBD2 for D (7 bases). Trimming shortened V by 6 bases and J by 0 bases, and 15 bases separated the two germline ends. This CDR3 region has 15 residues. CDR1 is ENHRY, CDR2 SYGVKD, per germline. CDR3 coding DNA: TGTGCCATCAGGGGGGGGCCACCAGGCTCCTACGAGCAGTACTTC. Protein: CAIRGGPPGSYEQYF.

The CDR3 is CASSRGGTFTGELFF. CDR3 nucleotide sequence: TGTGCCAGCAGCCGGGGAGGGACCTTCACCGGGGAGCTGTTTTTT. The rearrangement uses TRBV6-6 and TRBJ2-2, with 7 bases aligning to TRBD2. The CDR3 length is 15 residues. CDR1 is MNHNY, CDR2 SVGAGI, per germline (reference sequence). Trimming removed 6 bases from V and 4 bases from J; junction bases left unmatched: 8.

By share, this clone ranks as medium-sized. This chain links TRBV19 with TRBJ2-1; D is possibly TRBD1 or TRBD2 (5 bases each). V gave up 1 base and J gave up 5 bases, with 18 bases separating them. The V gene's germline CDR1 is LNHDA and CDR2 SQIVND (reference sequence). CDR3 length: 17 residues. The CDR3 loop is CASSIGSGGTAHNEQFF. The CDR3 DNA reads TGTGCCAGTAGTATAGGTAGTGGTGGGACGGCTCACAATGAGCAGTTCTTC.

The chain uses TRBV30 and TRBJ2-4; weak D call: TRBD1 (7 bases). Germline lookup yields CDR1 GTSNPN and CDR2 SVGIG (reference sequence). The CDR3 sequence is 14 residues long. Trimming removed 0 bases at V and 6 bases at J, with 12 bases between. CDR3 residues: CAWSVGGQSNIQYF. The CDR3 DNA sequence: TGTGCCTGGAGTGTCGGGGGACAGTCAAACATTCAGTACTTC.

The rearrangement uses TRBV2 and TRBJ2-1, with 8 bases matching TRBD2. Germline CDR1 reads SNHLY; CDR2 reads FYNNEI. The V segment lost 4 bases and the J segment 1 base; nucleotides outside the gene matches: 3. This CDR3 has 15 residues. The DNA of the CDR3 is TGTGCCAGCAGTGTCCAGCGGGGGTCCTACAATGAGCAGTTCTTC. Translating gives CASSVQRGSYNEQFF. The full variable domain, rest sourced from reference TRBV2 and TRBJ2-1, is EPEVTQTPSHQVTQMGQEVILRCVPISNHLYFYWYRQILGQKVEFLVSFYNNEISEKSEIFDDQFSVERPDGSNFTLKIRSTKLEDSAMYFCASSVQRGSYNEQFFGPGTRLTVL.

The V call is TRBV6-5, the J call TRBJ1-6; TRBD1 might be the D (6 bases). Germline V lookup: CDR1 MNHEY, CDR2 SVGAGI. Trimming took off 4 bases at V and 2 bases at J, with 9 bases between the two ends. The CDR3 spans 15 residues. The CDR3 spells CASSSRGAYNSPLHF. DNA of the CDR3: TGTGCCAGCAGTTCGAGGGGGGCCTATAATTCACCCCTCCACTTT.

The gene calls are TRBV7-8 and TRBJ1-1; 7 bases line up with TRBD1. The CDR3 loop spans 15 amino acids. Trimming removed 1 base from V and 6 bases from J; junction bases left unmatched: 8. Germline assignment: CDR1 SGHVS and CDR2 FQNEAQ. CDR3 DNA: TGTGCCAGCAGCTTAGGAGGGGGCGTGGGCGCTGAAGCTTTCTTT. Translation: CASSLGGGVGAEAFF.

The gene calls are TRBV11-2 and TRBJ1-1, with TRBD1 as a possible D gene (5 bases). CDR3 size: 11 residues. Germline CDR1 SGHAT, CDR2 FQNNGV. Trimming cost V 4 bases and J 8 bases, with 8 bases left between them. The CDR3 here is CASSSWTEAFF. CDR3 nucleotide sequence: TGTGCCAGCAGCTCCTGGACAGAAGCTTTCTTT.

The rearrangement uses TRBV6-5 and TRBJ1-4; possible D gene TRBD1, 6 bases. CDR3 length: 14 residues. Trimming removed 2 bases from V and 6 bases from J, with 10 bases in between. Germline lookup yields CDR1 MNHEY and CDR2 SVGAGI. DNA for the CDR3: TGTGCCAGCAGTTACAGGGGGGCAGATGAAAAACTGTTTTTT. It encodes CASSYRGADEKLFF.

The V and J genes are TRBV9 and TRBJ1-1; unclear D gene. V shed 1 base and J shed 1 base, with 8 bases lying between them. Germline lookup yields CDR1 SGDLS and CDR2 YYNGEE. This CDR3 is 14 amino acids long. Here the CDR3 DNA reads TGTGCCAGCAGCGTAAAGCTTTCGAACACTGAAGCTTTCTTT. Translation: CASSVKLSNTEAFF.

This chain uses TRBV4-3 with TRBJ1-4, with 9 bases matching TRBD1. This CDR3 spans 14 amino acids. Trimming took 1 base from V and 8 from J; bases not matched to a gene: 2. Germline CDR1 and CDR2: LGHNA and YSLEER. CDR3 nucleotide sequence: TGCGCCAGCAGCCAAGGACAGGGGGAAGAAAAACTGTTTTTT. Protein sequence: CASSQGQGEEKLFF.

The count of this clone is one. This chain connects TRBV11-3 to TRBJ2-7, with 10 bases lining up with TRBD1. The CDR3 is 15 residues long. CDR1 and CDR2 (germline): SGHNT, YENEEA. The trim removed 5 bases at V and 1 base at J, leaving 5 bases unmatched. The CDR3 region has the DNA TGTGCCAGCAGCAAGGACAGGGGGTCATCCTACGAGCAGTACTTC. As protein: CASSKDRGSSYEQYF.

This clone showed up just a few times. The V and J genes are TRBV2 and TRBJ1-3; D not certain. The CDR3 is made up of 12 amino acids. CDR1 and CDR2 from the germline V gene are SNHLY and FYNNEI. V was shortened by 6 bases and J by 4 bases, with 7 bases between the two germline ends. This CDR3 is CASRVQGNTIYF. The DNA of the CDR3 is TGTGCCAGCAGGGTCCAGGGAAACACCATATATTTT. Filled out from reference TRBV2 and TRBJ1-3, the complete variable domain reads EPEVTQTPSHQVTQMGQEVILRCVPISNHLYFYWYRQILGQKVEFLVSFYNNEISEKSEIFDDQFSVERPDGSNFTLKIRSTKLEDSAMYFCASRVQGNTIYFGEGSWLTVV.

The rearrangement joins TRBV2 to TRBJ2-7; 7 bases line up with TRBD1. This CDR3 comprises 14 residues. V lost 7 bases, J lost 2 bases, and 8 bases stayed unmatched. CDR1 is SNHLY, CDR2 FYNNEI, per germline. CDR3 amino acids: CASNRDSVAYEQYF. The CDR3 DNA sequence: TGTGCCAGCAATCGGGACAGCGTAGCCTACGAGCAGTACTTC.

This clone was recorded only once. The V and J genes are TRBV20-1 and TRBJ2-3; D not certain. V lost 3 bases and J lost 8, with 9 bases in between. Germline CDR1 is DFQATT and CDR2 is SNEGSKA (reference sequence). This CDR3 spans 11 amino acids. The CDR3 nucleotides read TGCAGTGCTAGCCCCTCCGGTACGCAGTATTTT. Translated: CSASPSGTQYF.